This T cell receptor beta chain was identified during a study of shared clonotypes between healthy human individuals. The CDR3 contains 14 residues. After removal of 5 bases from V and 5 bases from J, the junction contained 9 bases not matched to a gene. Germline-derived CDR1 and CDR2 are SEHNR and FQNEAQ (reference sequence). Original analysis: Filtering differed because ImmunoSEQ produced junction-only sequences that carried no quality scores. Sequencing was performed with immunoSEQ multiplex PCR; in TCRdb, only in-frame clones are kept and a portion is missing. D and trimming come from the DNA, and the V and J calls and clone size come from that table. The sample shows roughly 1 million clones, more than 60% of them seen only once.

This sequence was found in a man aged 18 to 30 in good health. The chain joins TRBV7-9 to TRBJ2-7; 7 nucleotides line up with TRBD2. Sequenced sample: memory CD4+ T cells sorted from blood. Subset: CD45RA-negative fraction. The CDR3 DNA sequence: TGTGCCAGCAGCCCGACGACTAGCAGCCACGAGCAGTACTTC. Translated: CASSPTTSSHEQYF.